This entry lists 6 T cell receptor beta chains sequenced from one sample in a study of early stage breast cancer tumors. The method was immunoSEQ multiplex PCR; TCRdb's version includes in-frame clones alone and lacks a portion of them. The sample yields 60,000 to 80,000 clones, more than 65% seen once. Sequencing was performed on blood. These receptors all stem from a person between 60 and 69 years old with breast cancer.

The chain combines TRBV2 with TRBJ1-2; 9 nucleotides align to TRBD1. This CDR3 has 13 residues. J was trimmed by 4 bases and V by 5 bases; bases with no gene match: 2. Germline V gene lookup returns CDR1 SNHLY and CDR2 FYNNEI. The CDR3 reads CASSPGQGYGYTF. DNA of the CDR3: TGTGCCAGCAGTCCGGGACAGGGCTATGGCTACACCTTC.

In nucleotides, the CDR3 is TGTGCCAGCAGTGAATCGAACCGAAAACTGTTTTTT. Translation gives CASSESNRKLFF. The V gene is TRBV2, the J gene TRBJ1-4; D unresolved. Germline CDR1 and CDR2: SNHLY and FYNNEI. The CDR3 spans 12 residues. Between the trimmed V and J ends, which lost 2 bases and 10 bases, there was a span of 8 bases.

The chain has TRBV6-1 and TRBJ1-5; 7 positions match TRBD1. The CDR3 length is 14 residues. The J segment lost 5 bases and the V segment lost 4 bases, leaving 5 bases of the junction unmatched. Germline V gene data show CDR1 as MNHNS and CDR2 as SASEGT. CDR3 nucleotides: TGTGCCAGCAGTGTAGGGGGCGCTGATCAGCCCCAGCATTTT. Protein product: CASSVGGADQPQHF.

This clone was recorded only once. The J gene is TRBJ2-3, the V gene TRBV11-2, with TRBD2 identical over 10 bases. The J segment lost 8 bases and the V segment lost 2 bases, leaving 10 bases of the junction unmatched. CDR3 length: 16 residues. Germline lookup yields CDR1 SGHAT and CDR2 FQNNGV. CDR3 DNA: TGTGCCAGCAGCTTAACTAGCGGGGCCGGTGGCTTTACGCAGTATTTT. Translation gives CASSLTSGAGGFTQYF.

The chain combines TRBV7-2 with TRBJ2-2, with D hard to call. Trimming cost V 1 base and J 5 bases, with 11 bases left between them. CDR3 size: 15 residues. Germline-derived CDR1 and CDR2 are SGHTA and FQGNSA. This CDR3 is CASSLEASGTGELFF. The CDR3 region has the DNA TGTGCCAGCAGCTTAGAAGCTTCAGGTACCGGGGAGCTGTTTTTT.

This rearrangement joins TRBV21-1 to TRBJ2-7. TRBV21-1 is termed a pseudogene. The CDR3 consists of 14 residues. Here the CDR3 reads CASASRTCSYEQYF. The CDR3 coding sequence is TGTGCCAGCGCCTCACGGACGTGCTCCTACGAGCAGTACTTC.